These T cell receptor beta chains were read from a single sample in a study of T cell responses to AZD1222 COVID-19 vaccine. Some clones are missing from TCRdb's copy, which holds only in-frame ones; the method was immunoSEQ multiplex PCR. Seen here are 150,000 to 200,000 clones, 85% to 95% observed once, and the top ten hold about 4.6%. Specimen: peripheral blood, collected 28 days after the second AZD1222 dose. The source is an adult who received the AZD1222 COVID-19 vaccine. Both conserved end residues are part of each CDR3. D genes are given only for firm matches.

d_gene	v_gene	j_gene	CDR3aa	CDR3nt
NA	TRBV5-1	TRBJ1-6	CASSPGQEGSPLHF	TGCGCCAGCAGCCCAGGTCAAGAGGGGTCACCCCTCCACTTT
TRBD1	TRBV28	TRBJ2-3	CASSTRTGKTDTQYF	TGTGCCAGCAGTACCCGGACAGGGAAGACAGATACGCAGTATTTT
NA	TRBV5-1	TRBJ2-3	CASSPGEMGGTQYF	TGCGCCAGCAGTCCCGGCGAAATGGGTGGTACGCAGTATTTT
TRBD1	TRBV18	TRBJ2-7	CASSHDRGSYEQYF	TGTGCCAGCTCGCACGACAGGGGGTCCTACGAGCAGTACTTC
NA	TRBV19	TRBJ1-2	CASRVLGGYGYTF	TGTGCCAGTAGGGTCCTCGGGGGCTATGGCTACACCTTC
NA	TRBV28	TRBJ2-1	CASSLQYNEQFF	TGTGCCAGCAGCCTTCAGTACAATGAGCAGTTCTTC
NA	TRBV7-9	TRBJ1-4	CASSFQGVREKLFF	TGTGCCAGCAGCTTCCAGGGTGTGAGGGAAAAACTGTTTTTT
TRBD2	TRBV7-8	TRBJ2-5	CASSLRAGGLQETQYF	TGTGCCAGCAGCTTAAGGGCGGGAGGCCTCCAAGAGACCCAGTACTTC
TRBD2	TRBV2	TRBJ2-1	CASTSGTSGRAYNEQFF	TGTGCCAGCACATCAGGGACTAGCGGGAGGGCCTACAATGAGCAGTTCTTC
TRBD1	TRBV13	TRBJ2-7	CASSLRQGFDEQYF	TGTGCCAGCAGCTTAAGACAGGGGTTCGACGAGCAGTACTTC
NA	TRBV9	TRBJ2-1	CASSVGEGSSYNEQFF	TGTGCCAGCAGCGTAGGGGAAGGGAGCTCCTACAATGAGCAGTTCTTC
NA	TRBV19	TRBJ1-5	CASSIALLGGQPQHF	TGTGCCAGTAGTATAGCTCTATTGGGGGGCCAGCCCCAGCATTTT
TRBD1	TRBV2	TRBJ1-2	CASSEAYRGRLDYTF	TGTGCCAGCAGTGAAGCTTACAGGGGGCGTTTGGACTACACCTTC
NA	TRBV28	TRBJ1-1	CASSFQGRDEAFF	TGTGCCAGCAGTTTCCAGGGGAGAGATGAAGCTTTCTTT
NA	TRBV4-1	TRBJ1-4	CASSHPYEKLFF	TGCGCCAGCAGCCACCCTTACGAAAAACTGTTTTTT